The next 20 T cell receptor beta chains were all read from a single sample in a study of PD-L1 blockade in urothelial cancer. Produced via immunoSEQ multiplex PCR; TCRdb's table is partial and in-frame only. The table records under 95,000 clones, 84% of them present only once. Stated time point: pretreatment peripheral blood. Here the sequenced sample was PBMCs, taken around atezolizumab (anti-PD-L1) treatment. The receptors derive from a man between 60 and 75 years old with urothelial cancer.

The J gene is TRBJ2-7, the V gene TRBV4-3; tentative D call: TRBD1 (5 bases). Looked up from germline, CDR1 is LGHNA and CDR2 is YSLEER. Trimming stripped 0 bases from V and 4 bases from J, with 13 bases between. The CDR3 consists of 15 residues. CDR3 sequence (DNA): TGCGCCAGCAGCCAAGATTGGGGCCGAGGTTACGAGCAGTACTTC. Translated: CASSQDWGRGYEQYF.

The chain links TRBV10-3 to TRBJ2-5; the D is unclear. The germline gives CDR1 ENHRY, CDR2 SYGVKD. This CDR3 contains 12 residues. Trimming removed 4 bases from V and 0 bases from J, with 3 bases in between. The CDR3 DNA reads TGTGCCATCAGTGCCGACCAAGAGACCCAGTACTTC. It is translated as CAISADQETQYF.

The chain uses TRBV9 and TRBJ2-5; 8 positions match TRBD2. Germline V lookup: CDR1 SGDLS, CDR2 YYNGEE. Trimming removed 3 bases from V and 1 base from J; junction bases left unmatched: 8. This CDR3 has 16 residues. The CDR3 sequence is CASSARGSGGQETQYF. The CDR3, as DNA: TGTGCCAGCAGCGCCCGAGGGAGCGGGGGCCAAGAGACCCAGTACTTC.

The chain uses TRBV4-3 and TRBJ2-6; a possible D gene is TRBD1 (5 bases). The V end was cut by 0 bases, the J end by 5 bases, with 5 bases between. CDR1 and CDR2 (germline): LGHNA, YSLEER. The CDR3 has 14 amino acids. The CDR3 sequence is CASSQEDRANVLTF. The CDR3 DNA is TGCGCCAGCAGCCAAGAGGACAGGGCCAACGTCCTGACTTTC.

J is TRBJ2-4 and V is TRBV5-6; 11 nucleotides agree with TRBD1. V trimming: 2 bases; J trimming: 7 bases; junction bases outside the gene matches: 2. The CDR3 spans 14 residues. Germline-derived CDR1 and CDR2 are SGHDT and YYEEEE. CDR3 coding DNA: TGTGCCAGCAGCTTCGGACAGGGGGCGAACATTCAGTACTTC. Translating gives CASSFGQGANIQYF.

The J gene is TRBJ1-5, the V gene TRBV6-4; D unclear. With 4 bases removed from V and 2 bases from J, the gap between germline ends came to 9 bases. In germline, CDR1 is MRHNA, CDR2 SNTAGT. The CDR3 consists of 14 residues. The CDR3 loop reads CASSARFGNQPQHF. The CDR3 DNA is TGTGCCAGCAGTGCGAGGTTCGGCAATCAGCCCCAGCATTTT.

The CDR3 nucleotides are TGTGCCAGCAGCTTAGTAGAGTCAGGGGAGTTCTTC. It encodes CASSLVESGEFF. The chain joins TRBV7-2 to TRBJ2-1; tentative D call: TRBD1 (6 bases). Trimming left V 1 base short and J 14 bases short, with 12 bases between. Germline V gives CDR1 SGHTA, CDR2 FQGNSA. The CDR3 extends over 12 amino acids.

The CDR3 DNA is TGTGCCAGCAGCTTGACTAGCGGGGGGGAAGAGACCCAGTACTTC. Residues: CASSLTSGGEETQYF. V gene TRBV5-4 combines with J gene TRBJ2-5, with 13 bases aligning to TRBD2. Trimming at V came to 1 base and at J to 3 bases, leaving 0 bases not matched to a gene. The CDR3 is made up of 15 amino acids. In germline, CDR1 is SGHNT, CDR2 YYREEE (reference sequence).

This chain links TRBV12-5 with TRBJ1-5; D might be TRBD1 (5 bases). The CDR3 has 16 residues. Trimming took off 7 bases at V and 1 base at J, with 17 bases between the two ends. Looked up from germline, CDR1 is LGHNT and CDR2 is FRNRAP. Here the CDR3 reads CASERSPRVSNQPQHF. CDR3 in DNA: TGTGCTAGTGAACGATCACCCAGGGTGAGCAATCAGCCCCAGCATTTT.

This chain links TRBV6-6 with TRBJ1-5; 7 bases agree with TRBD1. This CDR3 spans 16 amino acids. The V segment lost 6 bases and the J segment 1 base; nucleotides outside the gene matches: 9. Germline V gene data show CDR1 as MNHNY and CDR2 as SVGAGI (reference sequence). The CDR3 DNA sequence: TGTGCCAGCAGGCCGACAGGGACCCGGAGCAATCAGCCCCAGCATTTT. Its translation: CASRPTGTRSNQPQHF.

This sequence joins TRBV2 and TRBJ1-1, with D possibly being TRBD1 (5 bases). V lost 6 bases and J lost 1, with 21 bases in between. Germline V gene sequence: CDR1 SNHLY, CDR2 FYNNEI. The CDR3 extends over 17 amino acids. CDR3 amino acids: CASRTGPTLGRNTEAFF. CDR3 bases: TGTGCCAGCAGGACCGGACCTACCTTGGGGCGGAACACTGAAGCTTTCTTT.

The chain recombines TRBV30 with TRBJ2-5; perhaps TRBD2 as D (6 bases). Trimming removed 5 bases from V and 1 base from J, with 8 bases in between. The CDR3 runs to 12 residues. Germline V gene lookup returns CDR1 GTSNPN and CDR2 SVGIG (reference sequence). This CDR3 reads CAWDGGQETQYF. Here the CDR3 DNA reads TGTGCCTGGGACGGGGGCCAAGAGACCCAGTACTTC.

The V and J genes are TRBV30 and TRBJ1-3; D remains ambiguous. Per germline, CDR1 GTSNPN and CDR2 SVGIG (reference sequence). There are 15 residues in the CDR3. V lost 0 bases and J 0 bases, leaving 9 bases between the germline ends. The CDR3: CAWSVPVSSGNTIYF. For the CDR3, the DNA is TGTGCCTGGAGTGTACCCGTTAGCTCTGGAAACACCATATATTTT.

The J gene is TRBJ2-7, the V gene TRBV5-6; D perhaps matches TRBD2 (6 bases). Germline-derived CDR1 and CDR2 are SGHDT and YYEEEE. This CDR3 is built from 15 residues. The V end lost 2 bases, the J end lost 12 bases, and 24 bases lay between the germline ends. The CDR3 sequence is CASSFRSGSGIFSYF. DNA of the CDR3: TGTGCCAGCAGCTTCAGATCCGGGAGTGGGATTTTTTCGTACTTC.

This rearrangement joins TRBV6-1 to TRBJ1-1; 7 positions match TRBD1. V lost 2 bases and J lost 3; bases outside the gene matches: 6. The CDR3 has 15 residues. CDR1 MNHNS and CDR2 SASEGT come from the germline V gene. The CDR3 DNA follows: TGTGCCAGCAGTGAATCCCCAGACAGGGACACTGAAGCTTTCTTT. Its translation: CASSESPDRDTEAFF.

The chain employs TRBV2 and TRBJ2-3, with TRBD2 as a possible D gene (6 bases). The CDR3 totals 14 residues. Germline V gives CDR1 SNHLY, CDR2 FYNNEI. Trimming shortened V by 4 bases and J by 1 base, and 9 bases separated the two germline ends. In DNA form, the CDR3 reads TGTGCCAGCAGTGTCGGGGGACGCACAGATACGCAGTATTTT. It is translated as CASSVGGRTDTQYF. Full variable domain (missing parts from reference TRBV2 and TRBJ2-3): EPEVTQTPSHQVTQMGQEVILRCVPISNHLYFYWYRQILGQKVEFLVSFYNNEISEKSEIFDDQFSVERPDGSNFTLKIRSTKLEDSAMYFCASSVGGRTDTQYFGPGTRLTVL.

The V and J genes are TRBV29-1 and TRBJ1-4; the D gene is possibly TRBD1 (5 bases). The V and J ends lost 5 bases and 3 bases respectively, with 10 bases between them. This CDR3 comprises 13 residues. CDR1 is SQVTM, CDR2 ANQGSEA, per germline. The CDR3 loop is CSVQRQSNEKLFF. CDR3 nucleotides: TGCAGCGTTCAACGACAGTCTAATGAAAAACTGTTTTTT. The entire variable domain, with the rest obtained from reference TRBV29-1 and TRBJ1-4, is as follows: SAVISQKPSRDICQRGTSLTIQCQVDSQVTMMFWYRQQPGQSLTLIATANQGSEATYESGFVIDKFPISRPNLTFSTLTVSNMSPEDSSIYLCSVQRQSNEKLFFGSGTQLSVL.

V gene TRBV9 combines with J gene TRBJ2-7, with 9 bases lining up with TRBD1. The CDR3 is 16 residues long. J lost 6 bases, V lost 0 bases, and 10 bases had no gene match. Germline CDR1 and CDR2: SGDLS and YYNGEE. This CDR3 is CASSVAGTGPNREQYF. Here the CDR3 DNA reads TGTGCCAGCAGCGTAGCCGGGACAGGGCCTAATCGCGAGCAGTACTTC.

This chain links TRBV19 with TRBJ1-6, with D tentatively TRBD1 (6 bases). The CDR3 sequence is 19 residues long. The germline V gene has CDR1 LNHDA and CDR2 SQIVND (reference sequence). Trimming stripped 1 base from V and 7 bases from J, with 23 bases between. The CDR3 loop reads CASSIAAPPRIRGNSPLHF. DNA for the CDR3: TGTGCCAGTAGTATAGCCGCCCCACCCCGGATCAGGGGAAATTCACCCCTCCACTTT.

Only one count was recorded for this clone. The chain combines TRBV9 with TRBJ2-3; D not certain. CDR3 size: 13 residues. The germline CDR1 and CDR2 sequences are SGDLS and YYNGEE. Between the trimmed V and J ends, which lost 0 bases and 4 bases, there was a span of 6 bases. In DNA form, the CDR3 reads TGTGCCAGCAGCGTAGGAACAGCAGATACGCAGTATTTT. This sequence encodes CASSVGTADTQYF.